This TCR beta chain comes out of a study of CD8+ T cells in alopecia areata. Study-wide background: Tofacitinib administration to treated patients was oral, at 5 to 10 mg twice daily. Study-wide points: Elevated clonality characterized lesional scalp relative to normal scalp, particularly in alopecia totalis/universalis.

On this clone: Its antigen is currently unknown.

The investigators collected lesional scalp punch biopsies and peripheral blood from alopecia areata patients. Researchers picked out CD4+ and CD8+ T cells from PBMCs by sorting. Germline V CDR1 and CDR2: SEHNR, FQNEAQ (reference sequence). The CDR3 has 15 residues. With V trimmed by 5 bases and J by 6 bases, 7 bases remained unmatched. cDNA prepared by RNA extraction and subsequent reverse transcription served as the template for sequencing. Assay used: immunoSEQ multiplex PCR; TCRdb lists only in-frame clones, some missing. The sample holds some 170,000 clones, about 66% seen once. The chain is built from TRBV7-9 and TRBJ1-6; 7 nucleotides agree with TRBD1. The starting material was CD8+ T cells sorted from blood, obtained at week 0. This receptor was identified in a human donor with alopecia areata. The DNA for the CDR3 is TGTGCCAGCAGCCATGACAGGGAAGTTAATTCACCCCTCCACTTT. Amino acids: CASSHDREVNSPLHF.